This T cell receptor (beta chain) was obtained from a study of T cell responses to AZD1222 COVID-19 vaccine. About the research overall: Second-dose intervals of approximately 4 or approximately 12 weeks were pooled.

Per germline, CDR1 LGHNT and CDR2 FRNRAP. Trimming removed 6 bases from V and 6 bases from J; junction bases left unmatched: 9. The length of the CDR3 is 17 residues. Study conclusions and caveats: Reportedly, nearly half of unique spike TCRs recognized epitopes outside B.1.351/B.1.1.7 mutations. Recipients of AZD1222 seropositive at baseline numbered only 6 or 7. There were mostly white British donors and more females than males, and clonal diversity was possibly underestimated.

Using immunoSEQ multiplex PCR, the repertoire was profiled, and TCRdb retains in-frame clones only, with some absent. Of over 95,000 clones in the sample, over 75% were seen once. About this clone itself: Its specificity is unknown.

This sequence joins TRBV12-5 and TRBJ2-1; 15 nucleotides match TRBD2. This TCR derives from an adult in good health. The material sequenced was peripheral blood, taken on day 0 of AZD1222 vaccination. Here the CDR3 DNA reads TGTGCTAGTGGCCGGACTAGCGGGAGGGTGTTAGTCAATGAGCAGTTCTTC. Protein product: CASGRTSGRVLVNEQFF.